In this sample, the clone carrying this T cell receptor (beta chain) turned up a few times. What it binds is not known. Carried by the TCR beta cDNA libraries were unique molecular identifiers. Each CDR3 protein is one row after TCRdb ran MiXCR on the PCR reads. The sample comprises some 260,000 distinct CDR3 sequences, less than 40% of which are singletons, and more than 4% rests with the top ten. This entry comes from a study of post-analysis software for immune sequencing data. Study observations and caveats: Elevated frequency relative to controls characterized 4 or 5 TRBV segments in patients, TRBV5-6, TRBV5-1 and TRBV20-1 among them.

Germline loops: CDR1 SGDLS, CDR2 YYNGEE. The CDR3 is 17 amino acids. With V trimmed by 4 bases and J by 2 bases, 10 bases remained unmatched. The clonotype comes from a girl aged 10 to 17 with multiple sclerosis. The sequenced sample was blood. The chain employs TRBV9 and TRBJ2-2, with 8 bases fitting TRBD2. The CDR3 nucleotides are TGTGCCAGCAGCCCCCGATGGCGGGAGGAAAACACCGGGGAGCTGTTTTTT. Translation gives CASSPRWREENTGELFF.